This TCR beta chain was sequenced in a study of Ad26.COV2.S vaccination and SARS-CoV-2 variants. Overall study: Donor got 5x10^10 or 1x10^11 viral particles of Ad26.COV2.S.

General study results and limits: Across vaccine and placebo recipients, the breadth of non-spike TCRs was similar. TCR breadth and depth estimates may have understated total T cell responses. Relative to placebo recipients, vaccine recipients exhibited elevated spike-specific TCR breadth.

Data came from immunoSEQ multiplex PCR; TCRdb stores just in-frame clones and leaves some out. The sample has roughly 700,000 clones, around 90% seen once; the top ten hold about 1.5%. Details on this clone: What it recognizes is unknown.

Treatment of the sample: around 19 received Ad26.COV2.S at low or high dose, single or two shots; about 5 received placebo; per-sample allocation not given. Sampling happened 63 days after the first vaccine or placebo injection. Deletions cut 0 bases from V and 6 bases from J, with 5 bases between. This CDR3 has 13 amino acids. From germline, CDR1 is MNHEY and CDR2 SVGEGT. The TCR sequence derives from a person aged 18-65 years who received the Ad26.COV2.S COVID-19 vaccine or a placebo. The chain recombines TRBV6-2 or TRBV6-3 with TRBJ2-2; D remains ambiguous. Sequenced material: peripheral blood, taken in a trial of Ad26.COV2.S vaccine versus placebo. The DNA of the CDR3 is TGTGCCAGCAGTTACTCGATACCCGGGGAGCTGTTTTTT. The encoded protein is CASSYSIPGELFF.